The next 16 T cell receptor beta chains were all read from a single sample in a study of PD-1 blockade in classical Hodgkin lymphoma. The table came from immunoSEQ multiplex PCR; TCRdb's copy has only in-frame clones and leaves some out. The table includes tens of thousands of clones, about 94% detected once. Specified time point: newly diagnosed, previously untreated cHL patient sample. Sequencing input: peripheral blood mononuclear cells (PBMCs). The receptors were gathered from a human donor with classical Hodgkin lymphoma.

The CDR3 loop reads CASSWRGGSVTDTQYF. For the CDR3, the DNA is TGTGCCAGCAGTTGGAGGGGTGGGTCAGTCACAGATACGCAGTATTTT. The rearrangement uses TRBV6-5 and TRBJ2-3; D perhaps matches TRBD2 (6 bases). Looked up from germline, CDR1 is MNHEY and CDR2 is SVGAGI. CDR3 length equals 16 residues. Trimming left V 4 bases short and J 2 bases short, with 16 bases between.

V is TRBV7-9 and J is TRBJ2-5; D unclear. Germline CDR1 SEHNR, CDR2 FQNEAQ (reference sequence). Trimming stripped 2 bases from V and 1 base from J, with 14 bases between. The CDR3 loop spans 16 amino acids. For the CDR3, the DNA is TGTGCCAGCAGCTTATTGGTGGAAGCGATCCAAGAGACCCAGTACTTC. Translating it yields CASSLLVEAIQETQYF.

This chain links TRBV7-9 with TRBJ1-3; D is undetermined. Germline CDR1 and CDR2: SEHNR and FQNEAQ (reference sequence). Deletions cut 8 bases from V and 0 bases from J, with 14 bases between. This CDR3 has 15 amino acids. This CDR3 reads CASGPVLSSGNTIYF. CDR3 sequence (DNA): TGTGCCAGCGGGCCAGTATTAAGCTCTGGAAACACCATATATTTT.

This clone is a singleton in its sample. In DNA form, the CDR3 reads TGTGCCAGCAGCGTAGGACTTAACACCGGGGAGCTGTTTTTT. It codes for CASSVGLNTGELFF. The chain links TRBV9 to TRBJ2-2; D not certain. Deletions cut 0 bases from V and 2 bases from J, with 5 bases between. There are 14 residues in the CDR3. CDR1 and CDR2 from the germline V gene are SGDLS and YYNGEE.

The gene calls are TRBV6-5 and TRBJ2-3; D is uncertain. V lost 2 bases and J 1 base, leaving 4 bases between the germline ends. CDR1 MNHEY and CDR2 SVGAGI come from the germline V gene. CDR3 length: 13 amino acids. Here the CDR3 DNA reads TGTGCCAGCAGTTACCCGGGCACAGATACGCAGTATTTT. It encodes CASSYPGTDTQYF.

This chain uses TRBV5-6 with TRBJ1-4, with TRBD1 matching over 7 bases. V dropped 5 bases and J dropped 5; count of bases not matched to a gene: 9. The germline CDR1 and CDR2 sequences are SGHDT and YYEEEE. The CDR3 is made up of 15 amino acids. CDR3 sequence (DNA): TGTGCCAGCAGAAGAACAGGGGTACGAAATGAAAAACTGTTTTTT. It is translated as CASRRTGVRNEKLFF.

The chain couples TRBV2 to TRBJ1-4; D unresolved. From germline, CDR1 is SNHLY and CDR2 FYNNEI. The CDR3 is 13 amino acids. The V end was cut by 8 bases, the J end by 8 bases, with 15 bases between. The CDR3 coding sequence is TGTGCCAGCGGAGAAAGGGCTGGGGAAAAACTGTTTTTT. Translated: CASGERAGEKLFF. Supplemented by reference TRBV2 and TRBJ1-4, the full variable domain reads EPEVTQTPSHQVTQMGQEVILRCVPISNHLYFYWYRQILGQKVEFLVSFYNNEISEKSEIFDDQFSVERPDGSNFTLKIRSTKLEDSAMYFCASGERAGEKLFFGSGTQLSVL.

The rearrangement joins TRBV9 to TRBJ2-3; 7 bases map to TRBD2. The CDR3 has 16 amino acids. In germline, CDR1 is SGDLS, CDR2 YYNGEE. Trimming removed 3 bases from V and 2 bases from J; junction bases left unmatched: 9. For the CDR3, the DNA is TGTGCCAGCAGCGCTCGAAGCGGGGACTACACAGATACGCAGTATTTT. Protein sequence: CASSARSGDYTDTQYF.

The chain uses TRBV6-6 and TRBJ1-1, with D tentatively TRBD1 (5 bases). The CDR3 is 14 residues long. Germline CDR1 MNHNY, CDR2 SVGAGI (reference sequence). V was pared by 6 bases and J by 5 bases, with 16 bases between. The CDR3 reads CASSTVGGETEAFF. The CDR3 region has the DNA TGTGCCAGCAGCACCGTGGGGGGGGAGACTGAAGCTTTCTTT.

The rearrangement joins TRBV11-2 to TRBJ2-1; 8 bases are a match to TRBD1. J gave up 3 bases and V 4 bases, and 11 bases lay outside the gene matches. Looked up from germline, CDR1 is SGHAT and CDR2 is FQNNGV. The CDR3 consists of 17 residues. CDR3 protein: CASSSSPGQGDYNEQFF. The CDR3 region has the DNA TGTGCCAGCAGCTCCTCGCCCGGACAGGGTGACTACAATGAGCAGTTCTTC.

The chain uses TRBV28 and TRBJ2-7; 8 nucleotides line up with TRBD2. V shed 4 bases and J 3 bases; nucleotides not matched to a gene: 5. The CDR3 extends over 14 amino acids. Germline V CDR1 and CDR2: MDHEN, SYDVKM. CDR3 in amino acids: CASSSPREGYEQYF. CDR3 coding DNA: TGTGCCAGCAGTTCCCCCCGGGAGGGCTACGAGCAGTACTTC.

V is TRBV11-3 and J is TRBJ1-5; D not resolved. The germline V gene encodes CDR1 SGHNT and CDR2 YENEEA. Trimming shortened V by 5 bases and J by 4 bases, and 12 bases separated the two germline ends. The CDR3 totals 14 residues. The chain's CDR3 is CASSKEGGNQPQHF. The CDR3, as DNA: TGTGCCAGCAGCAAAGAGGGAGGAAATCAGCCCCAGCATTTT.

V and J are TRBV6-1 and TRBJ1-4; TRBD1 might be the D (5 bases). The CDR3 has 15 amino acids. V was trimmed by 2 bases and J by 5 bases, leaving 12 bases between them. The germline V gene encodes CDR1 MNHNS and CDR2 SASEGT. The CDR3 nucleotides are TGTGCCAGCAGTGAACGGGGCTCTGGGAATGAAAAACTGTTTTTT. Amino acids: CASSERGSGNEKLFF.

The count of this clone is one. This sequence joins TRBV6-1 and TRBJ1-2, with D uncertain. The CDR3 spans 12 residues. V was cut by 5 bases and J by 8 bases, with 12 bases left in between. Per germline, CDR1 MNHNS and CDR2 SASEGT. CDR3 sequence reads: CASSIEEVGYTF. The DNA of the CDR3 is TGTGCCAGCAGTATTGAGGAAGTCGGCTACACCTTC.

This chain joins TRBV9 and TRBJ2-5; TRBD1 might be the D (5 bases). V was pared by 3 bases and J by 7 bases, with 10 bases between. CDR3 length: 12 residues. Germline CDR1 SGDLS, CDR2 YYNGEE. The CDR3 spells CASSGYGATQYF. Written as DNA, the CDR3 is TGTGCCAGCAGCGGGTATGGGGCGACCCAGTACTTC.

The sample holds a few counts of this clone. The V and J genes are TRBV6-1 and TRBJ1-6; D gene unclear. Looked up from germline, CDR1 is MNHNS and CDR2 is SASEGT. The CDR3 runs 16 residues. The V gene lost 0 bases and the J gene lost 7 bases, with 13 bases spanning the gap. This CDR3 reads CASSEARTRPNSPLHF. CDR3 coding DNA: TGTGCCAGCAGTGAAGCGCGTACCAGGCCCAATTCACCCCTCCACTTT.